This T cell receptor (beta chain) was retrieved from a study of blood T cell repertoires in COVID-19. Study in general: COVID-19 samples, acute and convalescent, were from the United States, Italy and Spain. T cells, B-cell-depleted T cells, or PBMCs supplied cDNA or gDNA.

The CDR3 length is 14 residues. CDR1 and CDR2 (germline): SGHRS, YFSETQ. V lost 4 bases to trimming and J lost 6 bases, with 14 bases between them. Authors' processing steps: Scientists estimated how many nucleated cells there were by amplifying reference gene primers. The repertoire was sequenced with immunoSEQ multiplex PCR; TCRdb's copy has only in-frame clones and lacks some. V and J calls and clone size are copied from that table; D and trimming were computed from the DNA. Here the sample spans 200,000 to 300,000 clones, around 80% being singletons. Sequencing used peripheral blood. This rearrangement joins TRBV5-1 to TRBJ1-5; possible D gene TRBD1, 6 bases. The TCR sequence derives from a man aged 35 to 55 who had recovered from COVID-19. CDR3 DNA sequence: TGCGCCAGCAGCACCGGACAGACGGGTCAGCCCCAGCATTTT. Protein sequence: CASSTGQTGQPQHF.